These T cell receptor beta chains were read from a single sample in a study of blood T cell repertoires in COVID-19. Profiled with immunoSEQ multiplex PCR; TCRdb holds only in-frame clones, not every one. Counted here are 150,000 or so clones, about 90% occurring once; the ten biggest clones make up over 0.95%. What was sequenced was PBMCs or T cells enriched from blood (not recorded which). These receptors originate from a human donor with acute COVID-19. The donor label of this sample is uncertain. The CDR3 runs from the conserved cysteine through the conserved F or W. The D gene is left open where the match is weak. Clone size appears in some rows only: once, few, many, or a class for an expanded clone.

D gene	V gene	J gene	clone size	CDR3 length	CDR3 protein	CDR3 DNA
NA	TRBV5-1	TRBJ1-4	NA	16	CASSPALTGSNEKLFF	TGCGCCAGCAGCCCTGCCCTTACAGGGAGTAATGAAAAACTGTTTTTT
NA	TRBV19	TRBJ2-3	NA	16	CASRADRWGFSDTQYF	TGTGCCAGTAGAGCGGACAGATGGGGCTTTTCAGATACGCAGTATTTT
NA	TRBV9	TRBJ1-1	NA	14	CASSANSWNTEAFF	TGTGCCAGCAGCGCCAACAGCTGGAACACTGAAGCTTTCTTT
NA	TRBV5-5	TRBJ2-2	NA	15	CASSLIGGNTGELFF	TGTGCCAGCAGCTTGATTGGCGGTAACACCGGGGAGCTGTTTTTT
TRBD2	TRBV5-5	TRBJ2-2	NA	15	CASSSRGGVPGELFF	TGTGCCAGCAGCTCCCGGGGGGGGGTCCCCGGGGAGCTGTTTTTT
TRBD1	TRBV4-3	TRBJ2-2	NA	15	CASSRDRAITGELFF	TGCGCCAGCAGCCGAGACAGGGCGATCACCGGGGAGCTGTTTTTT
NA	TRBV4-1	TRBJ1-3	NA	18	CASSQVPGAPGSGNTIYF	TGCGCCAGCAGCCAAGTACCAGGGGCCCCTGGCTCTGGAAACACCATATATTTT
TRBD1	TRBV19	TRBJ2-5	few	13	CASSRTGGETQYF	TGTGCCAGTAGTAGGACAGGGGGAGAGACCCAGTACTTC
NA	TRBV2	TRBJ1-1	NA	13	CASSDGGDTEAFF	TGTGCCAGCAGTGATGGAGGGGACACTGAAGCTTTCTTT
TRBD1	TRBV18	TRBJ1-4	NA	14	CASSPGQLNEKLFF	TGTGCCAGCTCACCGGGACAGCTGAATGAAAAACTGTTTTTT
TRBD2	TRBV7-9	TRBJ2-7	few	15	CASSPTSDTSYEQYF	TGTGCCAGCAGTCCTACTAGCGACACCTCCTACGAGCAGTACTTC
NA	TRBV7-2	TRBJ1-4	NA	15	CASSLGGVEGEKLFF	TGTGCCAGCAGCCTGGGCGGGGTCGAGGGTGAAAAACTGTTTTTT
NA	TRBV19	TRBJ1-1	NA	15	CASSIGGHRLGEAFF	TGTGCCAGTAGTATAGGGGGACACCGCCTGGGTGAAGCTTTCTTT
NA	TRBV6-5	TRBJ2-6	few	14	CASHTGSGANVLTF	TGTGCCAGCCATACAGGCTCTGGGGCCAACGTCCTGACTTTC
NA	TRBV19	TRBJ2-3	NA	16	CASSPTRAGHADTQYF	TGTGCCAGTAGTCCTACTCGTGCAGGGCACGCAGATACGCAGTATTTT
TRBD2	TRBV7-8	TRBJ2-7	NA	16	CASSPRGAGVVGEQYF	TGTGCCAGCAGCCCCCGTGGAGCGGGAGTGGTGGGAGAGCAGTACTTC
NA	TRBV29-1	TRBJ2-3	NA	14	CSVEGSLRTDTQYF	TGCAGCGTTGAAGGTTCCCTTCGCACAGATACGCAGTATTTT
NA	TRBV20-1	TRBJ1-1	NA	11	CSARSQGEAFF	TGCAGTGCGCGATCCCAGGGCGAAGCTTTCTTT
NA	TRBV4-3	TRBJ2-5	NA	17	CASSQDRSGIRGETQYF	TGCGCCAGCAGCCAAGATAGATCGGGGATCAGGGGAGAGACCCAGTACTTC
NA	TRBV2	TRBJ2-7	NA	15	CASSGGRGLSYEQYF	TGTGCCAGCAGTGGCGGCAGGGGATTATCCTACGAGCAGTACTTC
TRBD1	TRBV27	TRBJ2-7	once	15	CASSPHGTGRYEQYF	TGTGCCAGCAGTCCCCACGGGACAGGTCGCTACGAGCAGTACTTC
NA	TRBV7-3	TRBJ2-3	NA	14	CASSPSEWTDTQYF	TGTGCCAGCAGCCCATCCGAGTGGACAGATACGCAGTATTTT
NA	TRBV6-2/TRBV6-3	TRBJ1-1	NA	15	CASSYGGGVNTEAFF	TGTGCCAGCAGTTACGGGGGGGGTGTCAACACTGAAGCTTTCTTT
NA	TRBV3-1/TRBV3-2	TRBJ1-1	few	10	CASEGTEAFF	TGTGCCAGCGAGGGCACTGAAGCTTTCTTT
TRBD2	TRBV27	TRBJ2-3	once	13	CASSFASGTSQYF	TGTGCCAGCAGTTTCGCCTCCGGGACTAGTCAGTATTTT
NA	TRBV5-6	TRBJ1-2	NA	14	CASSLIDTGRGYTF	TGTGCCAGCAGCTTGATAGACACAGGACGGGGCTACACCTTC
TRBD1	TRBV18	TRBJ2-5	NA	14	CASTRTGVEETQYF	TGTGCCAGCACGAGGACAGGCGTCGAAGAGACCCAGTACTTC
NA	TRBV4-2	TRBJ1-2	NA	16	CASSHRDTATNYGYTF	TGTGCCAGCAGCCACCGGGACACGGCAACGAACTATGGCTACACCTTC
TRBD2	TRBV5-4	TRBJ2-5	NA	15	CASSLVVGGIETQYF	TGTGCCAGCAGCTTGGTTGTGGGGGGGATTGAGACCCAGTACTTC
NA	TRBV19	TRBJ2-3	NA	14	CASFDSAYTDTQYF	TGTGCCAGTTTTGACAGCGCCTACACAGATACGCAGTATTTT
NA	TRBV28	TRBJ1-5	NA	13	CALTGRWGQPQHF	TGTGCGCTGACAGGCCGGTGGGGTCAGCCCCAGCATTTT